This record covers a single T cell receptor (beta chain). This clonotype occurred a few times. Its antigen is still unknown. No base qualities exist here, and no much larger clone lies one base off it. The germline V gene provides CDR1 SGHRS and CDR2 YFSETQ. Including the terminal cysteine and phenylalanine, the CDR3 comprises 17 residues. The sequence is cut down to CDR3 DNA, 51 bases in frame from base 1. Germline trimming amounts to 6 bases on V and 0 bases on J, with 6 as the count of junction bases outside the gene matches. Library generation was performed with RT-PCR. The run used an Illumina HiSeq 2500. Using fastp trimming at Q25 and MiXCR clonotype assembly, TCRdb reanalyzed the public sequencing data and kept in-frame beta chains. Rows are unified per CDR3 protein, each entry keeping the most common DNA and genes. For this sample there are about 700,000 distinct CDR3 sequences; approximately 15% appear just once. Approximately 6.5% of the sample goes to the ten largest clones.

This sample stems from a study of response to subunit inactivated influenza vaccine (dated by TCRdb to the late 2010s). General notes on the study: Deep quantitative profiling of the T cell receptor repertoire was used in the study to follow responses to a trivalent subunit inactivated influenza vaccine. Study-level results and caveats: It was suggested by the authors that each seasonal influenza vaccination may recruit only a limited number of new T cells.

This TCR was sampled from a man aged 50-60 years who received an inactivated influenza vaccine. Donor details come from another sample of the same person, matched by shared clones. The specimen was PBMCs from blood, collected 14 to 15 days before vaccination. The chain links TRBV5-1 with TRBJ2-6; 10 nucleotides in the junction match TRBD1. The CDR3 reads as follows: CASIPGQGPSGANVLTF. The DNA sequence is as follows: TGCGCCAGCATTCCGGGACAGGGGCCCTCTGGGGCCAACGTCCTGACTTTC.